Below, 18 T cell receptor beta chains from the same sample are listed, as sequenced in a study of breast tumors, draining lymph nodes, adjacent tissues. TCRdb reprocessed the multiplex PCR reads via MiXCR and lists one record per CDR3 protein. The sample includes fewer than 300,000 distinct CDR3 sequences, about 34% of them seen just once. Samples came from axillary lymph nodes draining the breast cancer. The sequenced sample was axillary lymph node tissue. All receptors derive from a female donor with breast cancer. Some clones in this sample may be carry-over from other donors' samples.

This clonotype came up many times. The J gene is TRBJ1-6, the V gene TRBV11-3; D is perhaps TRBD1 (5 bases). The germline gives CDR1 SGHNT, CDR2 YENEEA. V was cut by 2 bases and J by 7 bases, with 9 bases left in between. This CDR3 region has 14 residues. This CDR3 is CASSLMTENSPLHF. The DNA for the CDR3 is TGTGCCAGCAGCTTAATGACAGAGAATTCACCCCTCCACTTT.

This clonotype was observed at least ten times. This rearrangement joins TRBV7-2 to TRBJ2-5, with 11 bases matching TRBD1. This CDR3 is 15 amino acids long. Trimming at V came to 4 bases and at J to 6 bases, leaving 7 bases not matched to a gene. Germline-derived CDR1 and CDR2 are SGHTA and FQGNSA. The CDR3 loop reads CASSWGGTGGKTQYF. The CDR3 nucleotides are TGTGCCAGCAGCTGGGGGGGGACAGGGGGAAAGACCCAGTACTTC. The complete variable domain, with remaining parts taken from reference TRBV7-2 and TRBJ2-5, reads GAGVSQSPSNKVTEKGKDVELRCDPISGHTALYWYRQSLGQGLEFLIYFQGNSAPDKSGLPSDRFSAERTGGSVSTLTIQRTQQEDSAVYLCASSWGGTGGKTQYFGPGTRLLVL.

This clonotype has at least ten counts. This sequence joins TRBV4-3 and TRBJ2-7, with D uncertain. V lost 0 bases and J 2 bases, leaving 11 bases between the germline ends. CDR3 length equals 15 residues. The germline CDR1 and CDR2 sequences are LGHNA and YSLEER. DNA for the CDR3: TGCGCCAGCAGCCAAGATTGGCAGGCCCCCTACGAGCAGTACTTC. This translates into CASSQDWQAPYEQYF.

This clonotype occurred many times. The junction does not match germline at one end; this may be a read error. The rearrangement uses TRBV5-1 and TRBJ2-5; D is possibly TRBD2 (5 bases). CDR3 length equals 14 residues. Germline lookup yields CDR1 SGHRS and CDR2 YFSETQ. CDR3 nucleotides: TGCGCCAGCAGCTTGTTCGGGAACCAAGAGGCCCAGTACTTC. It specifies CASSLFGNQEAQYF. Drawing the rest from reference TRBV5-1 and TRBJ2-5, the complete variable domain is KAGVTQTPRYLIKTRGQQVTLSCSPISGHRSVSWYQQTPGQGLQFLFEYFSETQRNKGNFPGRFSGRQFSNSRSEMNVSTLELGDSALYLCASSLFGNQEAQYFGPGTRLLVL.

The chain employs TRBV28 and TRBJ2-7; 8 bases are shared with TRBD1. CDR3 length: 18 amino acids. With 7 bases clipped from V and 2 bases from J, the junction kept 19 bases outside the gene matches. CDR1 MDHEN and CDR2 SYDVKM come from the germline V gene. The CDR3 here is CASTSPGTGLHLTYEQYF. CDR3 nucleotide sequence: TGTGCCAGCACCTCCCCCGGGACAGGCTTACACCTTACCTACGAGCAGTACTTC.

V is TRBV7-3 and J is TRBJ2-7, with 13 nucleotides matching TRBD2. Germline-derived CDR1 and CDR2 are SGHTA and FQGTGA. The V segment lost 2 bases and the J segment 3 bases; nucleotides outside the gene matches: 7. The CDR3 spans 17 residues. Written as DNA, the CDR3 is TGTGCCAGCAGCTTATATCCGGGGACTAGCGGGATCTACGAGCAGTACTTC. It yields the protein CASSLYPGTSGIYEQYF.

This clonotype was found many times. This chain links TRBV20-1 with TRBJ1-4, with D unclear. The CDR3 spans 16 residues. CDR1 DFQATT and CDR2 SNEGSKA come from the germline V gene (reference sequence). V was clipped by 0 bases and J by 5 bases, with 16 bases between them. CDR3 sequence: CSARDKGGGKNEKLFF. DNA of the CDR3: TGCAGTGCTAGAGATAAGGGTGGAGGCAAAAATGAAAAACTGTTTTTT.

Turning to this clonotype: The junction and the germline gene differ at one end; a read error may be behind it. The rearrangement uses TRBV6-4 and TRBJ2-3; D might be TRBD1 or TRBD2, each matching 5 bases. Per the germline V gene, CDR1 is MRHNA and CDR2 is SNTAGT. This CDR3 is 13 amino acids long. The CDR3 DNA follows: TGTGTCAGCAGTGAGTGGGGCACGGGGACGCAGTATTTT. Its protein is CVSSEWGTGTQYF.

This clonotype was picked up many times. The V gene is TRBV30, the J gene TRBJ2-1; TRBD2 matches at 11 bases. CDR3 size: 14 residues. V gave up 0 bases and J gave up 7 bases; unmatched junction bases: 2. The germline gives CDR1 GTSNPN, CDR2 SVGIG (reference sequence). The CDR3 reads CAWSVGLAANEQFF. The CDR3 region has the DNA TGTGCCTGGAGTGTGGGACTAGCGGCTAATGAGCAGTTCTTC.

This clonotype has more than one count but fewer than ten. A clone one base away is much larger, so this may be a read error. The chain combines TRBV9 with TRBJ2-6; 8 bases line up with TRBD1. CDR3 length: 19 amino acids. The germline CDR1 and CDR2 sequences are SGDLS and YYNGEE. In nucleotides, the CDR3 is TGTGCCAGCAGCGTAGACCGGACAGGGACAATCTCTGCGGCCAACGTCCTGACTTTC. It is translated as CASSVDRTGTISAANVLTF.

This clonotype was observed many times. This rearrangement joins TRBV18 to TRBJ2-7, with 9 positions matching TRBD2. Germline CDR1 is KGHSH and CDR2 is LQKENI. Trimming took 1 base from V and 3 from J; bases not matched to a gene: 7. CDR3 length: 16 amino acids. CDR3 loop: CASSPLRLAAIYEQYF. Here the CDR3 DNA reads TGTGCCAGCTCACCACTTAGACTAGCGGCAATCTACGAGCAGTACTTC.

The chain couples TRBV9 to TRBJ2-5; TRBD1 aligns across 7 bases. CDR3 length equals 14 residues. Germline CDR1 SGDLS, CDR2 YYNGEE. The V segment lost 4 bases and the J segment 9 bases; nucleotides outside the gene matches: 12. DNA for the CDR3: TGTGCCAGCAGCTTAGGGGGCCGAACCAGAGCCCAGTACTTC. This translates into CASSLGGRTRAQYF. Supplemented by reference TRBV9 and TRBJ2-5, the full variable domain reads DSGVTQTPKHLITATGQRVTLRCSPRSGDLSVYWYQQSLDQGLQFLIQYYNGEERAKGNILERFSAQQFPDLHSELNLSSLELGDSALYFCASSLGGRTRAQYFGPGTRLLVL.

This clonotype was recorded at least ten times. The chain employs TRBV6-5 and TRBJ1-5; TRBD1 is a possible D gene (5 bases). Trimming removed 6 bases at V and 5 bases at J, with 17 bases between. Germline V gene lookup returns CDR1 MNHEY and CDR2 SVGAGI. The CDR3 has 15 amino acids. Written as DNA, the CDR3 is TGTGCCAGCAGACGAGGACTGGGGGTCGATCAGCCCCAGCATTTT. Protein product: CASRRGLGVDQPQHF.

The chain uses TRBV18 and TRBJ2-2, with 10 bases identical to TRBD2. Trimming at V came to 0 bases and at J to 5 bases, leaving 6 bases not matched to a gene. In germline, CDR1 is KGHSH, CDR2 LQKENI. This CDR3 is 17 amino acids long. CDR3 DNA sequence: TGTGCCAGCTCACCACCGCTAGCGGGAGCGGGGACCGGGGAGCTGTTTTTT. This encodes CASSPPLAGAGTGELFF.

As concerns this clonotype: One junction end disagrees with the germline gene, perhaps due to a read error. The chain carries TRBV6-2 or TRBV6-3 and TRBJ2-1; TRBD2 matches 7 bases. Germline CDR1 and CDR2: MNHEY and SVGEGT. The CDR3 runs 18 residues. As DNA, the CDR3 is TGTGTCAGCAGTTACTCCCCTTGGGGAGCGGGGCTAGACAATGAGCAGTTCTTC. It yields the protein CVSSYSPWGAGLDNEQFF.

Details on this clonotype: This may come from a read error, since a much larger clone is one base off. The rearrangement uses TRBV5-4 and TRBJ2-7; TRBD1 aligns across 8 bases. CDR1 SGHNT and CDR2 YYREEE come from the germline V gene (reference sequence). This CDR3 has 14 residues. Written as DNA, the CDR3 is TGTGCCGGCAGCCCGGGACAGGCAGCCTACGAGCAGTACTTC. This sequence encodes CAGSPGQAAYEQYF.

As regards this clonotype: Possible read error: a much larger clone is one base away. A read error is likely, as this CDR3 ends without the conserved phenylalanine or tryptophan. The genes are TRBV6-6 and TRBJ2-2; 9 nucleotides agree with TRBD1. J was trimmed by 6 bases and V by 6 bases; bases with no gene match: 14. Germline assignment: CDR1 MNHNY and CDR2 SVGAGI (reference sequence). CDR3 length equals 17 residues. The CDR3 coding sequence is TGTGCCAGCAGGGGGACAGGGAGGCTGGCTGGGGCCGGGGAGCTGTTTCTT. Its translation: CASRGTGRLAGAGELFL.

This clonotype came up many times. DNA for the CDR3: TGTGCCAGCAGCGGACTGGGGGAAACCGCTGTTGGTGAGCAGTTCTTC. Translating gives CASSGLGETAVGEQFF. The V gene is TRBV11-2, the J gene TRBJ2-1; tentatively, D is TRBD1 or TRBD2 (5 bases each). V dropped 5 bases and J dropped 9 bases, with 23 bases sitting between them. This CDR3 has 16 residues. Germline assignment: CDR1 SGHAT and CDR2 FQNNGV.